The 26 T cell receptor beta chains presented below share a single source sample, sequenced in a study of naive and memory T cell subsets. General observations from the study: Naive repertoires, especially CD8, held a few larger clonotypes, possibly memory cells re-expressing CD45RA.

These TCRs' antigens remain unknown. Two oligonucleotides, mixed equimolar, formed the beta constant-region primer covering TRBC1 and TRBC2. Four rounds of PCR amplified the ligated cDNA using nested alpha and beta constant-region primers plus SP2. MiXCR, applied by TCRdb to the UMI-ligation and nested PCR reads, yields one record per CDR3 protein. The sample holds 150,000 or so distinct CDR3 sequences, 22% seen once. Source material: naive CD4+ T cells from blood. The origin of the receptors is a human donor in good health.

This clonotype came up many times. V and J are TRBV12-3 or TRBV12-4 and TRBJ2-5, with 7 bases fitting TRBD2. The CDR3 sequence is 16 residues long. The junction had 11 bases not matched to a gene; V was cut back by 6 bases and J by 1 base. The CDR3 protein is CASSPNPTSSQETQYF. As DNA, the CDR3 is TGTGCCAGCAGCCCGAACCCGACTAGCAGCCAAGAGACCCAGTACTTC.

This clonotype has ten or more counts. The chain links TRBV12-3 or TRBV12-4 to TRBJ2-5, with TRBD2 matching 8 bases. This CDR3 is built from 15 residues. Trimming took 0 bases from V and 4 from J; bases not matched to a gene: 4. CDR3 in DNA: TGTGCCAGCAGTTTAGCTCTCGGGAGGGGAGAGACCCAGTACTTC. Translation gives CASSLALGRGETQYF.

J is TRBJ2-7 and V is TRBV28; no clear D gene. The CDR3 runs to 11 residues. Germline CDR1 reads MDHEN; CDR2 reads SYDVKM. Trimming stripped 10 bases from V and 1 base from J, with 8 bases between. The chain's CDR3 is CATSWSYEQYF. CDR3 nucleotides: TGTGCCACCTCCTGGTCCTACGAGCAGTACTTC.

This clonotype appeared a few times. The rearrangement joins TRBV20-1 to TRBJ1-1; TRBD1 is a possible D gene (5 bases). The V end lost 1 base, the J end lost 6 bases, and 27 bases lay between the germline ends. The V gene's germline CDR1 is DFQATT and CDR2 SNEGSKA (reference sequence). The CDR3 sequence is 18 residues long. DNA for the CDR3: TGCAGTGCTAGAGGGGTTATAAGGGAGACAGTAGTTGGGTCTGAAGCTTTCTTT. Protein: CSARGVIRETVVGSEAFF.

The rearrangement links TRBV28 to TRBJ1-1; D gene uncertain. CDR1 is MDHEN, CDR2 SYDVKM, per germline. V lost 4 bases and J 9 bases, leaving 9 bases between the germline ends. The CDR3 has 11 residues. The CDR3 sequence: CASSSPHQAFF. DNA for the CDR3: TGTGCCAGCAGTTCACCCCACCAAGCTTTCTTT.

V gene TRBV29-1 combines with J gene TRBJ2-1; a possible D gene is TRBD1 (6 bases). V dropped 4 bases and J dropped 7 bases, with 17 bases sitting between them. CDR1 and CDR2 (germline): SQVTM, ANQGSEA. There are 14 residues in the CDR3. The CDR3 loop reads CSVAKATGFNEQFF. The CDR3 nucleotides read TGCAGCGTTGCGAAGGCTACAGGGTTTAATGAGCAGTTCTTC.

At least ten counts were recorded for this clonotype. V usage is TRBV7-6 and J usage is TRBJ2-2, with 8 positions matching TRBD1. Germline V gene data show CDR1 as SGHVS and CDR2 as FNYEAQ. The CDR3 has 15 amino acids. Germline trimming cut 2 bases from V and 8 bases from J; bases unmatched to any gene: 7. The CDR3 protein is CASSLSGQGLGELFF. The CDR3 DNA is TGTGCCAGCAGCTTATCCGGACAGGGCCTAGGGGAGCTGTTTTTT.

Remarks on this clonotype: The junction does not match germline at one end; this may be a read error. The chain combines TRBV28 with TRBJ2-1, with 14 bases fitting TRBD2. The CDR3 spans 15 residues. Germline CDR1 and CDR2: MDHEN and SYDVKM. The CDR3 DNA reads TGTGCCAGCAGTTTAAGGACTAGCGGGAGGAATGAGCGGTTCTTC. This codes for CASSLRTSGRNERFF.

The table lists this clonotype with a few counts. The V gene is TRBV29-1, the J gene TRBJ2-4; tentative D call: TRBD2 (5 bases). The CDR3 has 14 residues. The V and J ends lost 6 bases and 0 bases respectively, with 12 bases between them. The germline V gene has CDR1 SQVTM and CDR2 ANQGSEA. CDR3 nucleotides: TGCAGCGTGAGGGAAACACTAGCCAAAAACATTCAGTACTTC. It specifies CSVRETLAKNIQYF.

This chain links TRBV5-4 with TRBJ2-7; 7 bases map to TRBD1. Trimming cost V 5 bases and J 2 bases; bases outside gene matches: 7. This CDR3 region has 14 residues. Germline V lookup: CDR1 SGHNT, CDR2 YYREEE (reference sequence). The DNA for the CDR3 is TGTGCCAGCAGAGAGGGACAGCAGCCCTACGAGCAGTACTTC. It specifies CASREGQQPYEQYF. Drawing the rest from reference TRBV5-4 and TRBJ2-7, the complete variable domain is ETGVTQSPTHLIKTRGQQVTLRCSSQSGHNTVSWYQQALGQGPQFIFQYYREEENGRGNFPPRFSGLQFPNYSSELNVNALELDDSALYLCASREGQQPYEQYFGPGTRLTVT.

The chain combines TRBV6-6 with TRBJ1-5; possible D gene TRBD1, 6 bases. This CDR3 has 15 amino acids. Trimming took off 11 bases at V and 0 bases at J, with 17 bases between the two ends. CDR1 MNHNY and CDR2 SVGAGI come from the germline V gene (reference sequence). The CDR3 is CAGGRSGNSNQPQHF. The CDR3 region has the DNA TGTGCCGGGGGGCGCTCGGGGAATAGCAATCAGCCCCAGCATTTT.

This clonotype was counted ten times or more. The chain carries TRBV20-1 and TRBJ2-1; 11 positions match TRBD2. The CDR3 has 14 amino acids. Germline lookup yields CDR1 DFQATT and CDR2 SNEGSKA (reference sequence). The CDR3: CSARTSGRNNEQFF. In nucleotides, the CDR3 is TGCAGCGCCCGAACTAGCGGGAGAAACAATGAGCAGTTCTTC.

This clonotype appeared a few times. V gene TRBV6-5 combines with J gene TRBJ2-7; tentatively, D is TRBD1 or TRBD2 (5 bases each). Trimming took off 8 bases at V and 7 bases at J, with 15 bases between the two ends. The CDR3 length is 12 residues. The V gene's germline CDR1 is MNHEY and CDR2 SVGAGI. CDR3 sequence: CASGWGKGEQYF. The CDR3 nucleotides are TGTGCCAGCGGTTGGGGGAAGGGGGAGCAGTACTTC.

This clonotype was detected a few times. This CDR3 is CSARIQGGSLTTQYF. The CDR3 DNA is TGCAGTGCTAGAATCCAGGGGGGCTCCTTAACGACCCAGTACTTC. The chain uses TRBV20-1 and TRBJ2-5; possibly TRBD1 for D (7 bases). In germline, CDR1 is DFQATT, CDR2 SNEGSKA (reference sequence). The CDR3 consists of 15 residues. V was cut by 2 bases and J by 7 bases, with 20 bases left in between.

This clonotype was picked up a small number of times. The V and J genes are TRBV6-6 and TRBJ2-7, with 8 bases that match TRBD2. Germline V gives CDR1 MNHNY, CDR2 SVGAGI (reference sequence). The CDR3 is 13 amino acids. Trimming cost V 8 bases and J 2 bases; bases outside gene matches: 5. The chain's CDR3 is CASAQRETYEQYF. CDR3 nucleotide sequence: TGTGCCAGCGCCCAGCGGGAGACCTACGAGCAGTACTTC.

This chain uses TRBV10-3 with TRBJ2-4; D is undetermined. Trimming stripped 2 bases from V and 2 bases from J, with 16 bases between. Germline V gene sequence: CDR1 ENHRY, CDR2 SYGVKD. The CDR3 consists of 17 residues. The CDR3 here is CAISETLGRAPKNIQYF. Here the CDR3 DNA reads TGTGCCATCAGTGAGACCCTGGGCCGTGCCCCCAAAAACATTCAGTACTTC.

J is TRBJ2-5 and V is TRBV7-2; TRBD2 aligns across 12 bases. Losses at the gene ends were 1 base for V and 7 bases for J; bases not matched to a gene: 4. The CDR3 covers 15 residues. Per germline, CDR1 SGHTA and CDR2 FQGNSA. Written as DNA, the CDR3 is TGTGCCAGCAGCTTAGGACTAGCGGGAGCGCGGACCCAGTACTTC. The encoded protein is CASSLGLAGARTQYF.

This clonotype has just a few counts. V and J are TRBV12-3 or TRBV12-4 and TRBJ2-7; the D gene is possibly TRBD1 (6 bases). The CDR3 runs to 15 residues. Trimming shortened V by 7 bases and J by 0 bases, and 16 bases separated the two germline ends. The DNA for the CDR3 is TGTGCCAGCACCCTTGGGACACTGAGCTCCTACGAGCAGTACTTC. Residues: CASTLGTLSSYEQYF.

The rearrangement joins TRBV6-5 to TRBJ2-4, with 8 nucleotides matching TRBD2. This CDR3 comprises 19 residues. Germline trimming cut 6 bases from V and 0 bases from J; bases unmatched to any gene: 16. Germline CDR1 MNHEY, CDR2 SVGAGI. The CDR3 bases are TGTGCCAGCAGGCGTACTAGCGGTCCGGCCTCCATAGCCAAAAACATTCAGTACTTC. The encoded protein is CASRRTSGPASIAKNIQYF.

The chain carries TRBV28 and TRBJ2-7, with 11 bases that match TRBD2. This CDR3 is 15 amino acids long. Trimming took 6 bases from V and 1 from J; bases not matched to a gene: 5. Germline loops: CDR1 MDHEN, CDR2 SYDVKM. The CDR3 sequence: CASRDGTSGSYEQYF. The CDR3 DNA sequence: TGTGCCAGCAGAGATGGGACTAGCGGATCCTACGAGCAGTACTTC. Using reference TRBV28 and TRBJ2-7 for the parts outside the CDR3, the full variable domain is DVKVTQSSRYLVKRTGEKVFLECVQDMDHENMFWYRQDPGLGLRLIYFSYDVKMKEKGDIPEGYSVSREKKERFSLILESASTNQTSMYLCASRDGTSGSYEQYFGPGTRLTVT.

This clonotype has at least ten counts. V usage is TRBV7-3 and J usage is TRBJ2-2; TRBD1 matches at 7 bases. The CDR3 has 16 amino acids. Per the germline V gene, CDR1 is SGHTA and CDR2 is FQGTGA. V shed 1 base, J shed 1 base, and the junction held 3 bases outside the gene matches. CDR3 in DNA: TGTGCCAGCAGCTTAAACCCAGGGGGGAACACCGGGGAGCTGTTTTTT. It translates to CASSLNPGGNTGELFF.

The rearrangement uses TRBV30 and TRBJ2-1, with 11 positions matching TRBD2. Germline CDR1 and CDR2: GTSNPN and SVGIG (reference sequence). After removal of 8 bases from V and 7 bases from J, the junction contained 7 bases not matched to a gene. The CDR3 totals 13 residues. DNA of the CDR3: TGTGCCAGTCGCGCTAGCGGGGGGAATGAGCAGTTCTTC. Its translation: CASRASGGNEQFF.

This clonotype turned up a few times. This chain connects TRBV6-5 to TRBJ2-1; D may be TRBD1 or TRBD2 (5 bases each). The V end lost 4 bases, the J end lost 3 bases, and 10 bases lay between the germline ends. There are 14 residues in the CDR3. Germline assignment: CDR1 MNHEY and CDR2 SVGAGI. DNA of the CDR3: TGTGCCAGCAGTTGGGGGAAGGACTACAATGAGCAGTTCTTC. This gives the protein CASSWGKDYNEQFF.

The chain uses TRBV28 and TRBJ2-3; perhaps D is TRBD1 or TRBD2 (5 bases each). The V gene lost 5 bases and the J gene lost 6 bases, with 24 bases spanning the gap. The V gene's germline CDR1 is MDHEN and CDR2 SYDVKM. CDR3 length: 17 residues. The CDR3 DNA reads TGTGCCAGCAGTCCGAGGGGAGAAGATACTACTCATGATACGCAGTATTTT. It codes for CASSPRGEDTTHDTQYF.

This clonotype was counted only a few times. The V gene is TRBV30, the J gene TRBJ2-5; TRBD2 matches 10 bases. This CDR3 contains 15 residues. The germline V gene encodes CDR1 GTSNPN and CDR2 SVGIG (reference sequence). V lost 4 bases to trimming and J lost 1 base; unmatched junction nucleotides: 6. The CDR3 is CAWIGTSASQETQYF. The DNA of the CDR3 is TGTGCCTGGATCGGGACTAGCGCAAGCCAAGAGACCCAGTACTTC.

The gene calls are TRBV6-5 and TRBJ2-7, with 7 bases fitting TRBD1. Germline loops: CDR1 MNHEY, CDR2 SVGAGI. The CDR3 length is 15 residues. V was pared by 6 bases and J by 1 base, with 9 bases of the junction left unmatched. The CDR3 DNA sequence: TGTGCCAGCAGAAAACTGCGGACAGGTTCCTACGAGCAGTACTTC. Protein product: CASRKLRTGSYEQYF.